This T cell receptor (beta chain) is drawn from a study of T cell responses to AZD1222 COVID-19 vaccine. Whole-study context: Doses given second, at about 4 or about 12 weeks, were pooled. General study findings and limits: Baseline seropositivity occurred in only a handful of AZD1222 recipients. White British people made up most donors, females outnumbered males, and clonal diversity was possibly underestimated.

This clone came up once. Antigen unknown. The ends were cut back, 7 bases at V and 6 bases at J, with 15 bases in the middle. There are 14 residues in the CDR3. In germline, CDR1 is KGHDR, CDR2 SFDVKD. Data came from immunoSEQ multiplex PCR; TCRdb stores just in-frame clones and leaves some out. The sample lists 84,000 or so clones, 90% occurring once. The starting material was peripheral blood, obtained on day 0 of AZD1222 vaccination. The receptor's source is an adult in good health. The J gene is TRBJ2-1, the V gene TRBV24-1; TRBD2 is a possible D gene (5 bases). The CDR3 bases are TGTGCCACCAGCCCCCGGCTAGCAGCCAATGAGCAGTTCTTC. Translating it yields CATSPRLAANEQFF.